The 17 T cell receptor beta chains reported below all come from one sample, sequenced in a study of cytomegalovirus exposure and HLA in healthy donors. PCR employed 60 Vbeta and 13 Jbeta primers. Produced via immunoSEQ multiplex PCR; TCRdb's table is partial and in-frame only. This table has tens of thousands of clones, about three fifths appearing once. The source material was PBMCs. Receptors were obtained from a man over 45 in good health and CMV-seropositive.

The gene calls are TRBV21-1 and TRBJ2-5; the listed D gene, TRBD2, was not tested against the DNA. TRBV21-1 counts as a pseudogene. The CDR3 sequence is 14 residues long. The CDR3 nucleotides are TGTGCCAGCAGCATCCTGGCCTTCGCGGGGACCCAGTACTTC. It encodes CASSILAFAGTQYF.

The rearrangement uses TRBV13 and TRBJ2-1; 12 positions match TRBD2. The CDR3 consists of 15 residues. The J segment lost 5 bases and the V segment lost 5 bases, leaving 4 bases of the junction unmatched. Germline CDR1 reads PRHDT; CDR2 reads FYEKMQ (reference sequence). This CDR3 is CASSQLAGGDNEQFF. As DNA, the CDR3 is TGTGCCAGCAGCCAGCTAGCGGGGGGGGACAATGAGCAGTTCTTC.

In its sample, this clone was seen a few times. V is TRBV19 and J is TRBJ1-5; 7 positions match TRBD1. V lost 5 bases, J lost 6 bases, and 4 bases stayed unmatched. Germline CDR1 and CDR2: LNHDA and SQIVND (reference sequence). CDR3 size: 13 residues. CDR3 loop: CASSPTGVQPQHF. The CDR3 region has the DNA TGTGCCAGTAGTCCCACAGGGGTTCAGCCCCAGCATTTT.

The chain has TRBV7-6 and TRBJ2-3; D unresolved. Germline V CDR1 and CDR2: SGHVS, FNYEAQ. Trimming removed 5 bases at V and 7 bases at J, with 10 bases between. The CDR3 is 12 amino acids. The CDR3 DNA is TGTGCCAGCAGCCCAAGTTCTAATACGCAGTATTTT. Amino acids: CASSPSSNTQYF.

V gene TRBV7-8 combines with J gene TRBJ2-1; the D gene is possibly TRBD2 (6 bases). The CDR3 is 13 amino acids. The germline V gene encodes CDR1 SGHVS and CDR2 FQNEAQ. Between the trimmed V and J ends, which lost 2 bases and 8 bases, there was a span of 10 bases. The CDR3 nucleotides read TGTGCCAGCAGCTTACTTGGGGGGTATGAGCAGTTCTTC. This encodes CASSLLGGYEQFF.

The CDR3 region has the DNA TGTGCCTGGAGTCCACCTCAGGACTTCGGGGGCTACACCTTC. This gives the protein CAWSPPQDFGGYTF. The chain uses TRBV30 and TRBJ1-2; D is ambiguous. Deletions cut 2 bases from V and 8 bases from J, with 18 bases between. The CDR3 spans 14 residues. In germline, CDR1 is GTSNPN, CDR2 SVGIG (reference sequence).

V usage is TRBV30 and J usage is TRBJ1-1; a weak D match, TRBD1 (6 bases). Trimming stripped 3 bases from V and 11 bases from J, with 16 bases between. The CDR3 totals 12 residues. CDR1 and CDR2 from the germline V gene are GTSNPN and SVGIG (reference sequence). The CDR3 sequence: CAWSPRLGAAFF. DNA of the CDR3: TGTGCCTGGAGCCCCCGTTTGGGGGCCGCTTTCTTT.

The chain has TRBV5-1 and TRBJ2-1; the match to TRBD1 covers 9 bases. Germline V gene sequence: CDR1 SGHRS, CDR2 YFSETQ. The V gene end was trimmed by 0 bases and the J gene end by 9 bases; junction bases not matched to a gene: 7. This CDR3 region has 15 residues. The CDR3 DNA follows: TGCGCCAGCAGCTTGGTGGGGACAGGGTTGACTGAGCAGTTCTTC. Translating it yields CASSLVGTGLTEQFF. The full variable domain, with the rest looked up from reference TRBV5-1 and TRBJ2-1, is KAGVTQTPRYLIKTRGQQVTLSCSPISGHRSVSWYQQTPGQGLQFLFEYFSETQRNKGNFPGRFSGRQFSNSRSEMNVSTLELGDSALYLCASSLVGTGLTEQFFGPGTRLTVL.

The chain recombines TRBV5-1 with TRBJ1-6, with 8 positions matching TRBD1. The CDR3 is made up of 15 amino acids. V lost 3 bases and J lost 10; bases outside the gene matches: 9. CDR1 and CDR2 (germline): SGHRS, YFSETQ. CDR3 loop: CASSSKTGAGSPLHF. CDR3 sequence (DNA): TGCGCCAGCAGCTCCAAGACAGGGGCAGGATCACCCCTCCACTTT.

This clone occurred a few times. The genes are TRBV6-6 and TRBJ2-7; 10 bases fit TRBD1. Germline values: CDR1 MNHNY, CDR2 SVGAGI (reference sequence). The CDR3 is 16 residues long. Trimming took 4 bases from V and 2 from J; bases not matched to a gene: 8. The CDR3 here is CASSFNRDRGAYEQYF. The CDR3 nucleotides read TGTGCCAGCAGTTTTAACCGGGACAGGGGCGCCTACGAGCAGTACTTC.

J is TRBJ2-3 and V is TRBV2, with D possibly matching TRBD2 (6 bases). Germline V gives CDR1 SNHLY, CDR2 FYNNEI. V lost 6 bases and J 4 bases, leaving 8 bases between the germline ends. The CDR3 covers 12 residues. The DNA for the CDR3 is TGTGCCAGCAGGGAGGGAGCAGATACGCAGTATTTT. Translating it yields CASREGADTQYF.

The chain employs TRBV5-1 and TRBJ1-5; D is possibly TRBD1 (6 bases). CDR3 length: 16 residues. The V and J ends lost 0 bases and 2 bases respectively, with 12 bases between them. Per the germline V gene, CDR1 is SGHRS and CDR2 is YFSETQ. The CDR3 sequence is CASSLGTVSGNQPQHF. The CDR3, as DNA: TGCGCCAGCAGCTTGGGGACAGTCTCCGGCAATCAGCCCCAGCATTTT.

This chain links TRBV13 with TRBJ1-1; 9 nucleotides agree with TRBD1. V shed 5 bases and J 5 bases; nucleotides not matched to a gene: 6. The CDR3 runs 14 residues. Germline CDR1 is PRHDT and CDR2 is FYEKMQ (reference sequence). In DNA form, the CDR3 reads TGTGCCAGCAGCAGAGGACAGGGGCTTACTGAAGCTTTCTTT. This codes for CASSRGQGLTEAFF.

The chain has TRBV7-2 and TRBJ1-5, with no clear D. Germline CDR1 is SGHTA and CDR2 is FQGNSA. V was shortened by 1 base and J by 0 bases, with 7 bases between the two germline ends. The CDR3 is 15 residues long. DNA of the CDR3: TGTGCCAGCAGCTTAGGTTCAGTTAGCAATCAGCCCCAGCATTTT. Translated, it gives CASSLGSVSNQPQHF.

The table lists this clone with a few counts. V usage is TRBV30 and J usage is TRBJ2-1; D not certain. This CDR3 comprises 12 residues. The V and J ends lost 3 bases and 6 bases respectively, with 9 bases between them. Germline CDR1 is GTSNPN and CDR2 is SVGIG (reference sequence). The CDR3 DNA is TGTGCCTGGAGATCCGTGGCCAATGAGCAGTTCTTC. Translated, it gives CAWRSVANEQFF.

This chain connects TRBV28 to TRBJ1-5, with TRBD1 identical over 8 bases. V shed 5 bases, J shed 1 base, and the junction held 4 bases outside the gene matches. CDR1 and CDR2 (germline): MDHEN, SYDVKM. This CDR3 region has 15 residues. The CDR3 region has the DNA TGTGCCAGCAGTAAGACAGGGGCGAGCAATCAGCCCCAGCATTTT. Translated: CASSKTGASNQPQHF.

V and J are TRBV4-1 and TRBJ2-7; 16 bases align to TRBD2. In germline, CDR1 is MGHRA, CDR2 YSYEKL. This CDR3 has 15 residues. Trimming cost V 4 bases and J 4 bases; bases outside gene matches: 1. CDR3 in amino acids: CASSLGLAGGYEQYF. In DNA form, the CDR3 reads TGCGCCAGCAGCCTGGGACTAGCGGGAGGGTACGAGCAGTACTTC.